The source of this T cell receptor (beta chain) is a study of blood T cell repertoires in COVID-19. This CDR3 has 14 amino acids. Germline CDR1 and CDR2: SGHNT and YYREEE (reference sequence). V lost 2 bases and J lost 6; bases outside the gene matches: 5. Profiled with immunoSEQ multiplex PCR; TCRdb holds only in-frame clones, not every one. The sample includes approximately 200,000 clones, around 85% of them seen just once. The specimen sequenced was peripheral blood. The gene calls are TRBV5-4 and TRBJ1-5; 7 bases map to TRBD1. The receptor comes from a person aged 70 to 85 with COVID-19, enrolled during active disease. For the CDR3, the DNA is TGTGCCAGCAGCTTCGGAGGGGGCGGTCAGCCCCAGCATTTT. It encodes CASSFGGGGQPQHF.